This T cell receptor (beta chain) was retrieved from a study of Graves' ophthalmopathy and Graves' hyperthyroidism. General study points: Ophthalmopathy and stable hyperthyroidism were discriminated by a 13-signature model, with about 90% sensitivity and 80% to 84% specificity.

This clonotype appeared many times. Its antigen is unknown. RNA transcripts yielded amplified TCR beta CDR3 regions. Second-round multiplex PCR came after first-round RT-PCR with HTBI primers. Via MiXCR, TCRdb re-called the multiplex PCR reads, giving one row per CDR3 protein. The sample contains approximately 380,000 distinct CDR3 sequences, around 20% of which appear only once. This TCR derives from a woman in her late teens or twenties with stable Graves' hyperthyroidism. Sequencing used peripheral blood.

The CDR3 region is CSVGQVRTEAFF. CDR3 bases: TGCAGCGTTGGGCAAGTGAGGACTGAAGCTTTCTTT. The chain joins TRBV29-1 to TRBJ1-1; unclear D gene. V dropped 4 bases and J dropped 5 bases, with 11 bases sitting between them. The germline gives CDR1 SQVTM, CDR2 ANQGSEA. The CDR3 contains 12 residues.